This T cell receptor (beta chain) was sequenced in a study of regulatory and conventional T cells in RAG deficiency. Data came from immunoSEQ multiplex PCR; TCRdb stores just in-frame clones and leaves some out. Counted here are fewer than 30,000 clones, about 95% occurring once; the ten biggest clones make up approximately 0.16%. This CDR3 spans 14 amino acids. The germline V gene has CDR1 SNHLY and CDR2 FYNNEI. The V and J ends lost 7 bases and 7 bases respectively, with 16 bases between them. Comment on this clone: No antigen is known for it.

Genomic DNA came from blood conventional CD4+ T cells gated CD25-low CD127-high. Findings and limits, study-wide: In Omenn syndrome, sorted "Tregs" may be peripherally activated cells.

The same sample was also used in a study of regulatory T cells. From that second work: The PCR used 52 TRBV and 13 TRBJ primers.

The receptor comes from a human donor in good health. Input material: CD25- CD4+ T cells sorted from blood. J is TRBJ2-2 and V is TRBV2; D is possibly TRBD1 (6 bases). DNA of the CDR3: TGTGCCAGCACCGGGACAAAGGGGCTCGGGGAGCTGTTTTTT. Translated, it gives CASTGTKGLGELFF.